The rows below give T cell receptor beta chains drawn from one sample of a study of blood T cells in healthy people across ages. TCRdb re-called the 5' RACE reads through MiXCR, storing one row per CDR3 protein. The sample consists of about 1.8 million distinct CDR3 sequences, about 50% of them appearing once. The sequenced material came from blood. The receptors originated from a woman in her forties in good health. The CDR3 runs from the conserved cysteine through the conserved F or W. The order of the fields is D gene, CDR3 length, V gene, clone size, J gene, CDR3 protein, CDR3 DNA. D genes are given only for firm matches. Not every row has a clone size; where given, it reads once, few, many or a size class.

-	13	TRBV6-1	once	TRBJ2-7	CASRSFNSYEQYF	TGTGCCAGCAGGTCGTTTAACAGCTACGAGCAGTACTTC
TRBD1	14	TRBV27	many	TRBJ2-7	CASSSTGKSYEQYF	TGTGCCAGCAGTTCGACAGGGAAGTCCTACGAGCAGTACTTC
-	13	TRBV5-1	few	TRBJ1-5	CASSLRGSGLQHF	TGCGCCAGCAGCTTAAGGGGGAGTGGGCTCCAGCATTTT
-	14	TRBV25-1	-	TRBJ2-4	CASSSGSGKNIQYF	TGTGCCAGCTCTTCAGGGTCTGGCAAAAACATTCAGTACTTC
-	16	TRBV15	-	TRBJ2-3	CATLARPGASTDTQYF	TGTGCCACCCTAGCTCGGCCGGGGGCAAGCACAGATACGCAGTATTTT
-	17	TRBV28	-	TRBJ1-2	CASTPAGRVTENYGYTF	TGTGCCAGCACGCCGGCGGGACGCGTAACCGAGAACTATGGCTACACCTTC
-	14	TRBV5-1	few	TRBJ1-2	CASSLVSQGQGYTF	TGCGCCAGCAGCTTGGTCTCGCAGGGACAAGGCTACACCTTC
-	14	TRBV27	few	TRBJ2-3	CASKYAGSTDTQYF	TGTGCCAGCAAATACGCGGGGAGCACAGATACGCAGTATTTT
-	12	TRBV20-1	once	TRBJ2-5	CSAYGDLETQYF	TGCAGTGCTTACGGGGATCTAGAGACCCAGTACTTC
-	15	TRBV9	-	TRBJ1-6	CASSVDGGTNSPLHF	TGTGCCAGCAGCGTAGATGGGGGGACCAATTCACCCCTCCACTTT
-	15	TRBV20-1	-	TRBJ2-5	CSAKTASLYQETQYF	TGCAGTGCGAAGACAGCTAGCCTGTACCAAGAGACCCAGTACTTC
TRBD1	13	TRBV2	-	TRBJ2-3	CASEKGAGDTQYF	TGTGCCAGCGAGAAGGGGGCGGGAGATACGCAGTATTTT
-	12	TRBV29-1	-	TRBJ2-5	CSGGTNQETQYF	TGCAGCGGTGGGACAAATCAAGAGACCCAGTACTTC
-	11	TRBV10-3	-	TRBJ2-1	CAISDEGEQFF	TGTGCCATCAGCGACGAGGGGGAGCAGTTCTTC
TRBD2	16	TRBV2	-	TRBJ2-5	CASSVRTSGWAETQYF	TGTGCCAGCAGTGTCCGGACTAGCGGATGGGCAGAGACCCAGTACTTC
TRBD2	15	TRBV4-3	-	TRBJ2-3	CASSQTSGWSDTQYF	TGCGCCAGCAGCCAGACTAGCGGGTGGAGCGATACGCAGTATTTT
TRBD1	15	TRBV7-2	few	TRBJ1-2	CASSPQMDRLYGYTF	TGTGCCAGCAGCCCCCAGATGGACAGGCTCTATGGCTACACCTTC
-	13	TRBV6-5	-	TRBJ2-3	CASSYSRGSTQYF	TGTGCCAGCAGTTACAGTAGGGGCAGTACGCAGTATTTT
-	12	TRBV12-3/TRBV12-4	few	TRBJ2-7	CASSLGTTEQYF	TGTGCCAGCAGTTTGGGGACAACCGAGCAGTACTTC
TRBD2	14	TRBV9	-	TRBJ2-5	CASSSRGVQETQYF	TGTGCCAGCAGCTCTCGGGGGGTACAAGAGACCCAGTACTTC
TRBD2	16	TRBV7-9	-	TRBJ2-3	CASSLSAGGTKDTQYF	TGTGCCAGCAGCCTCTCTGCGGGGGGGACCAAAGATACGCAGTATTTT
-	13	TRBV12-3/TRBV12-4	-	TRBJ1-5	CASSYLKTQPQHF	TGTGCCAGCAGTTATCTCAAGACGCAGCCCCAGCATTTT
-	14	TRBV20-1	-	TRBJ1-2	CSARAPGGAYGYTF	TGCAGTGCTAGAGCTCCCGGGGGGGCCTATGGCTACACCTTC
TRBD2	18	TRBV11-2	-	TRBJ2-7	CASSLTSGGARATYEQYF	TGTGCCAGCAGCTTAACTAGCGGGGGGGCTCGTGCGACCTACGAGCAGTACTTC
-	12	TRBV20-1	few	TRBJ1-2	CSARDNSLYYTF	TGCAGTGCTAGAGATAACAGTTTATACTACACCTTC
TRBD2	13	TRBV29-1	-	TRBJ2-1	CSGAGTILNEQFF	TGCAGCGGCGCCGGGACTATATTAAATGAGCAGTTCTTC
TRBD2	17	TRBV5-1	-	TRBJ2-3	CASSLSVSGFSTDTQYF	TGCGCCAGCAGCTTGAGTGTTAGCGGGTTTAGCACAGATACGCAGTATTTT
-	14	TRBV20-1	-	TRBJ1-2	CSARPGPENYGYTF	TGCAGTGCTAGACCGGGACCGGAGAACTATGGCTACACCTTC
TRBD1	15	TRBV27	-	TRBJ2-2	CASSPGQGLTGELFF	TGTGCCAGCAGCCCCGGACAGGGATTGACCGGGGAGCTGTTTTTT
TRBD2	14	TRBV6-5	-	TRBJ2-7	CASSFGLAANEQYF	TGTGCCAGCAGTTTCGGACTAGCAGCAAACGAGCAGTACTTC
-	12	TRBV27	few	TRBJ2-7	CASSSNVREQYF	TGTGCCAGCAGTTCCAACGTACGTGAGCAGTACTTC
TRBD1	19	TRBV2	-	TRBJ1-6	CASRTLHGDRGQGNSPLHF	TGTGCCAGCAGGACCCTCCACGGGGACAGGGGGCAGGGTAATTCACCCCTCCACTTT
-	12	TRBV10-3	few	TRBJ1-2	CAISEMGGGYTF	TGTGCCATCAGTGAAATGGGAGGTGGCTACACCTTC
-	13	TRBV29-1	few	TRBJ1-2	CSVEGGGAIGYTF	TGCAGCGTTGAAGGGGGGGGCGCGATTGGCTACACCTTC
TRBD1	18	TRBV18	few	TRBJ2-3	CASSPLGTGQGSTDTQYF	TGTGCCAGCTCACCACTGGGGACAGGCCAAGGGAGCACAGATACGCAGTATTTT
-	13	TRBV20-1	few	TRBJ1-1	CSASGQRDTEAFF	TGCAGTGCTAGTGGACAGCGCGACACTGAAGCTTTCTTT
-	12	TRBV13	few	TRBJ2-1	CASSSGDPEQFF	TGTGCCAGCAGCTCGGGGGACCCCGAGCAGTTCTTC